What follows are 29 T cell receptor beta chains derived from one specimen sequenced in a study of blood T cell repertoires in COVID-19. The repertoire was sequenced with immunoSEQ multiplex PCR; TCRdb's copy has only in-frame clones and lacks some. The profile shows over 200,000 clones, around 88% of them singletons. Sequencing was carried out using peripheral blood. These receptors were collected from a man older than 75 with acute or convalescent COVID-19.

The chain is built from TRBV5-8 and TRBJ2-5; TRBD2 aligns across 8 bases. Germline V gives CDR1 SGHTS, CDR2 YDEGEE. The CDR3 is 16 amino acids. V was pared by 4 bases and J by 5 bases, with 13 bases of the junction left unmatched. DNA of the CDR3: TGTGCCAGCAGCCACACCGCGCTAGCGGGCGGTGAGACCCAGTACTTC. This codes for CASSHTALAGGETQYF.

The chain uses TRBV6-5 and TRBJ2-7, with 8 bases lining up with TRBD2. The V and J ends lost 8 bases and 3 bases, in that order; junction bases with no gene match: 12. This CDR3 region has 15 residues. Per the germline V gene, CDR1 is MNHEY and CDR2 is SVGAGI. The chain's CDR3 is CASFSMAGGRYEQYF. The DNA for the CDR3 is TGTGCCAGCTTCTCTATGGCGGGGGGACGCTACGAGCAGTACTTC.

V gene TRBV5-4 combines with J gene TRBJ1-2; a weak D match, TRBD1 (5 bases). From germline, CDR1 is SGHNT and CDR2 YYREEE (reference sequence). CDR3 length equals 15 residues. V was pared by 0 bases and J by 2 bases, with 11 bases between. The CDR3 region is CASSLVSGSNYGYTF. CDR3 DNA sequence: TGTGCCAGCAGCTTGGTGTCAGGGTCAAACTATGGCTACACCTTC.

The chain combines TRBV10-3 with TRBJ2-3, with a possible D match to TRBD2 (6 bases). Germline lookup yields CDR1 ENHRY and CDR2 SYGVKD. CDR3 length: 12 residues. Trimming cost V 8 bases and J 3 bases, with 9 bases left between them. The CDR3 region is CAIASGTDTQYF. The CDR3 DNA reads as TGTGCCATCGCCAGCGGGACAGATACGCAGTATTTT.

This clone showed up just once. CDR3: CASSPWGGDQPQHF. The CDR3 DNA follows: TGTGCCAGCAGCCCCTGGGGGGGGGATCAGCCCCAGCATTTT. The chain is built from TRBV7-6 and TRBJ1-5; maybe TRBD1 (5 bases). Per germline, CDR1 SGHVS and CDR2 FNYEAQ. CDR3 length: 14 residues. V gave up 5 bases and J gave up 5 bases, with 13 bases separating them.

The rearrangement uses TRBV28 and TRBJ2-2; D perhaps matches TRBD1 (5 bases). Looked up from germline, CDR1 is MDHEN and CDR2 is SYDVKM. This CDR3 has 13 amino acids. The V end lost 6 bases, the J end lost 4 bases, and 9 bases lay between the germline ends. In nucleotides, the CDR3 is TGTGCCAGCAGGGGCAGGGCCACCGGGGAGCTGTTTTTT. It translates to CASRGRATGELFF. Using reference TRBV28 and TRBJ2-2 for the parts outside the CDR3, the full variable domain is DVKVTQSSRYLVKRTGEKVFLECVQDMDHENMFWYRQDPGLGLRLIYFSYDVKMKEKGDIPEGYSVSREKKERFSLILESASTNQTSMYLCASRGRATGELFFGEGSRLTVL.

The gene calls are TRBV21-1 and TRBJ2-3; no check of the table's D call, TRBD1, against the DNA was made. TRBV21-1 is labeled a pseudogene. The CDR3 runs to 16 residues. CDR3 amino acids: CASSNTGTPWADTQYF. CDR3 in DNA: TGTGCCAGCAGCAATACCGGGACACCGTGGGCAGATACGCAGTATTTT.

The chain employs TRBV6-4 and TRBJ1-5; a possible D gene is TRBD1 (5 bases). Germline V CDR1 and CDR2: MRHNA, SNTAGT. Trimming stripped 4 bases from V and 7 bases from J, with 14 bases between. The CDR3 runs 14 residues. The CDR3, as DNA: TGTGCCAGCAGTGTTGAGGCAGGGCGGCAGCCCCAGCATTTT. Amino acid sequence: CASSVEAGRQPQHF.

J is TRBJ1-2 and V is TRBV5-4, with no clear D. The germline gives CDR1 SGHNT, CDR2 YYREEE (reference sequence). V was clipped by 4 bases and J by 0 bases, with 7 bases between them. The CDR3 runs 13 residues. In nucleotides, the CDR3 is TGTGCCAGCAGCGTCCCAGCTAACTATGGCTACACCTTC. It codes for CASSVPANYGYTF.

The rearrangement uses TRBV19 and TRBJ1-2; D perhaps matches TRBD1 (5 bases). The ends were cut back, 3 bases at V and 6 bases at J, with 17 bases in the middle. The CDR3 sequence is 15 residues long. Germline V gene lookup returns CDR1 LNHDA and CDR2 SQIVND (reference sequence). The CDR3 DNA reads as TGTGCCAGTAGTATCGGTCCCGGGGGAAGGGATGGCTACACCTTC. This codes for CASSIGPGGRDGYTF.

The rearrangement joins TRBV7-9 to TRBJ2-1; 11 bases line up with TRBD2. Germline V gives CDR1 SEHNR, CDR2 FQNEAQ (reference sequence). J gave up 6 bases and V 5 bases, and 6 bases lay outside the gene matches. The CDR3 is 15 residues long. In nucleotides, the CDR3 is TGTGCCAGCAGCCCAAGGCTAGCGGGAGGCAATGAGCAGTTCTTC. This sequence encodes CASSPRLAGGNEQFF.

This chain connects TRBV5-1 to TRBJ1-1; 11 bases match TRBD1. The J segment lost 5 bases and the V segment lost 7 bases, leaving 4 bases of the junction unmatched. The CDR3 runs 13 residues. Germline V lookup: CDR1 SGHRS, CDR2 YFSETQ. DNA of the CDR3: TGCGCCAGCGGACAGGGGGCAGGGACTGAAGCTTTCTTT. Its translation is CASGQGAGTEAFF.

The chain employs TRBV6-5 and TRBJ2-7, with 7 bases that match TRBD2. The junction had 10 bases not matched to a gene; V was cut back by 6 bases and J by 5 bases. CDR1 MNHEY and CDR2 SVGAGI come from the germline V gene. CDR3 length: 14 amino acids. The DNA of the CDR3 is TGTGCCAGCAGCCGTGGGGGGGGAGCGAACGAGCAGTACTTC. Translation gives CASSRGGGANEQYF.

The genes are TRBV5-6 and TRBJ2-3; TRBD1 aligns across 7 bases. This CDR3 has 14 residues. Unmatched junction bases numbered 4, after V lost 0 bases and J lost 6 bases. Looked up from germline, CDR1 is SGHDT and CDR2 is YYEEEE. CDR3 nucleotide sequence: TGTGCCAGCAGCTTGGGGACAGGTTCGGATACGCAGTATTTT. This sequence encodes CASSLGTGSDTQYF.

This clone was seen more than once but under ten times. The chain employs TRBV19 and TRBJ1-5; 9 nucleotides match TRBD1. Germline CDR1 LNHDA, CDR2 SQIVND (reference sequence). V gave up 5 bases and J gave up 4 bases; unmatched junction bases: 6. The CDR3 has 15 amino acids. The CDR3 DNA sequence: TGTGCCAGTAGTTCGGACAGGGGCGTAAATCAGCCCCAGCATTTT. The encoded protein is CASSSDRGVNQPQHF. The full variable domain, completed using reference TRBV19 and TRBJ1-5, is DGGITQSPKYLFRKEGQNVTLSCEQNLNHDAMYWYRQDPGQGLRLIYYSQIVNDFQKGDIAEGYSVSREKKESFPLTVTSAQKNPTAFYLCASSSDRGVNQPQHFGDGTRLSIL.

This clone was counted only a few times. The chain combines TRBV7-2 with TRBJ2-1; TRBD1 aligns across 10 bases. Trimming took 3 bases from V and 2 from J; bases not matched to a gene: 1. Germline lookup yields CDR1 SGHTA and CDR2 FQGNSA. This CDR3 is 15 amino acids long. The CDR3 reads CASSFDRGPYNEQFF. DNA for the CDR3: TGTGCCAGCAGCTTCGACAGGGGGCCCTACAATGAGCAGTTCTTC.

The chain is built from TRBV18 and TRBJ1-2; 11 nucleotides align to TRBD1. V dropped 2 bases and J dropped 5; count of bases not matched to a gene: 4. Germline loops: CDR1 KGHSH, CDR2 LQKENI. The CDR3 sequence is 15 residues long. This CDR3 reads CASSPGGQGAYGYTF. The CDR3 DNA follows: TGTGCCAGCTCACCAGGCGGACAGGGGGCGTATGGCTACACCTTC.

The genes are TRBV11-2 and TRBJ1-4; 7 nucleotides line up with TRBD1. The germline V gene encodes CDR1 SGHAT and CDR2 FQNNGV. The CDR3 contains 15 residues. V was pared by 4 bases and J by 3 bases, with 5 bases of the junction left unmatched. CDR3 sequence (DNA): TGTGCCAGCAGCTCGCCGGGACAGCCTAATGAAAAACTGTTTTTT. It specifies CASSSPGQPNEKLFF.

This chain joins TRBV29-1 and TRBJ2-3; TRBD1 matches 11 bases. The CDR3 has 14 residues. V gave up 6 bases and J gave up 6 bases; unmatched junction bases: 8. The germline CDR1 and CDR2 sequences are SQVTM and ANQGSEA. CDR3 nucleotide sequence: TGCAGCGTAGGACAGGGGGCGTGGGGGGATACGCAGTATTTT. Protein product: CSVGQGAWGDTQYF.

The gene calls are TRBV2 and TRBJ2-5; possibly TRBD2 for D (7 bases). Germline loops: CDR1 SNHLY, CDR2 FYNNEI. The CDR3 runs 11 residues. This CDR3 reads CAGGGEETQYF. CDR3 DNA sequence: TGTGCAGGGGGGGGCGAAGAGACCCAGTACTTC.

The genes are TRBV28 and TRBJ2-1; possibly TRBD2 for D (5 bases). From germline, CDR1 is MDHEN and CDR2 SYDVKM. The CDR3 length is 16 residues. Trimming took off 7 bases at V and 8 bases at J, with 24 bases between the two ends. The DNA of the CDR3 is TGTGCCAGCATGTCCCTAACTAGTCGTTCGGGTTATGAGCAGTTCTTC. Residues: CASMSLTSRSGYEQFF.

A few counts support this clone. Other DNA sequences in this specimen translate into the identical CDR3. The chain links TRBV13 to TRBJ2-1; 12 bases align to TRBD2. Germline CDR1 reads PRHDT; CDR2 reads FYEKMQ (reference sequence). V trimming: 5 bases; J trimming: 5 bases; junction bases outside the gene matches: 4. CDR3 size: 15 residues. CDR3 DNA: TGTGCCAGCAGCCCCCGACTAGCGGGAGACAATGAGCAGTTCTTC. Translation gives CASSPRLAGDNEQFF.

This clone occurred a few times. The chain couples TRBV5-1 to TRBJ2-5, with D possibly matching TRBD1 (5 bases). This CDR3 is built from 14 residues. Trimming took off 3 bases at V and 3 bases at J, with 12 bases between the two ends. In germline, CDR1 is SGHRS, CDR2 YFSETQ. The CDR3 protein is CASSSQDRKETQYF. The CDR3 nucleotides are TGCGCCAGCAGCTCACAAGACAGAAAAGAGACCCAGTACTTC. The whole variable domain, remainder taken from reference TRBV5-1 and TRBJ2-5, is KAGVTQTPRYLIKTRGQQVTLSCSPISGHRSVSWYQQTPGQGLQFLFEYFSETQRNKGNFPGRFSGRQFSNSRSEMNVSTLELGDSALYLCASSSQDRKETQYFGPGTRLLVL.

The V gene is TRBV2, the J gene TRBJ2-1; weak D call: TRBD2 (5 bases). Looked up from germline, CDR1 is SNHLY and CDR2 is FYNNEI. This CDR3 has 12 amino acids. V was pared by 2 bases and J by 9 bases, with 8 bases between. CDR3 DNA sequence: TGTGCCAGCAGTGAATTCCGGGGTGAGCAGTTCTTC. Protein sequence: CASSEFRGEQFF.

The rearrangement uses TRBV5-4 and TRBJ1-2; 8 positions agree with TRBD1. V was pared by 4 bases and J by 4 bases, with 6 bases of the junction left unmatched. Germline CDR1 and CDR2: SGHNT and YYREEE (reference sequence). This CDR3 contains 14 residues. The CDR3 sequence is CASSTTGARYGYTF. The CDR3 nucleotides read TGTGCCAGCAGCACGACAGGGGCACGCTATGGCTACACCTTC.

The rearrangement joins TRBV5-1 to TRBJ2-1; 8 bases align to TRBD2. CDR1 SGHRS and CDR2 YFSETQ come from the germline V gene. The length of the CDR3 is 15 residues. The trim removed 0 bases at V and 7 bases at J, leaving 6 bases unmatched. CDR3 coding DNA: TGCGCCAGCAGCTTGGCCACCGGGGGGGCAAATGAGCAGTTCTTC. The encoded protein is CASSLATGGANEQFF.

CDR3 DNA sequence: TGCAGTGCTCTGCACTCAGATACGCAGTATTTT. Protein: CSALHSDTQYF. The chain uses TRBV20-1 and TRBJ2-3, with D hard to call. V lost 5 bases to trimming and J lost 4 bases, with 7 bases between them. Per germline, CDR1 DFQATT and CDR2 SNEGSKA (reference sequence). The CDR3 has 11 residues.

V and J are TRBV6-5 and TRBJ1-6; perhaps TRBD1 as D (6 bases). Germline V lookup: CDR1 MNHEY, CDR2 SVGAGI. Between the trimmed V and J ends, which lost 6 bases and 3 bases, there was a span of 9 bases. The CDR3 sequence is 14 residues long. CDR3 protein: CASRDSNYNSPLHF. The CDR3 nucleotides read TGTGCCAGCAGGGACAGCAACTATAATTCACCCCTCCACTTT.

The rearrangement joins TRBV7-8 to TRBJ1-6, with TRBD1 matching 8 bases. The CDR3 runs to 15 residues. Trimming cost V 1 base and J 7 bases; bases outside gene matches: 3. CDR1 is SGHVS and CDR2 is FQNEAQ in the germline V gene. In nucleotides, the CDR3 is TGTGCCAGCAGCTTAGATACAGGGGGAAATTCACCCCTCCACTTT. Translating gives CASSLDTGGNSPLHF.